These 22 T cell receptor beta chains came from one sample sequenced in a study of T-cell reconstitution after alpha-beta-depleted transplantation in children. TCRbeta library preparation incorporated unique molecular identifiers. TCRdb reprocessed the PCR reads via MiXCR and lists one record per CDR3 protein. The data hold roughly 590,000 distinct CDR3 sequences, with 16% observed a single time. Sequenced here: PBMCs from the stem cell graft donor, sampled from the stem cell graft. The receptors come from a human donor who donated a stem cell graft to a child with acute myeloid leukemia.

The chain couples TRBV11-1 to TRBJ1-2; D is undetermined. This CDR3 has 13 residues. Per germline, CDR1 SGHAT and CDR2 FQDESV (reference sequence). V lost 3 bases and J lost 6, with 11 bases in between. Written as DNA, the CDR3 is TGTGCCAGCAGCTTCAGTCCCCCGGATGGCTACACCTTC. This translates into CASSFSPPDGYTF.

This chain joins TRBV5-1 and TRBJ2-2; weak D call: TRBD1 (6 bases). Trimming took off 1 base at V and 3 bases at J, with 10 bases between the two ends. Looked up from germline, CDR1 is SGHRS and CDR2 is YFSETQ. The CDR3 sequence is 15 residues long. This CDR3 is CASSLRAGDTGELFF. The CDR3, as DNA: TGCGCCAGCAGCTTGAGGGCAGGGGACACCGGGGAGCTGTTTTTT.

The J gene is TRBJ2-7, the V gene TRBV20-1; D gene unclear. The germline V and J ends were trimmed by 2 bases and 2 bases, with 22 bases remaining between them. Germline CDR1 reads DFQATT; CDR2 reads SNEGSKA (reference sequence). CDR3 length equals 17 residues. The CDR3 region is CSARPLIGQRVAYEQYF. In DNA form, the CDR3 reads TGCAGTGCTAGACCTTTGATCGGCCAGCGCGTCGCCTACGAGCAGTACTTC.

This clonotype was detected only a few times. The V and J genes are TRBV15 and TRBJ2-1; maybe TRBD1 (5 bases). This CDR3 comprises 13 residues. V dropped 5 bases and J dropped 3 bases, with 8 bases sitting between them. Germline lookup yields CDR1 LNHNV and CDR2 YYDKDF (reference sequence). The CDR3 nucleotides read TGTGCCACCAGCCCAGGGAACTACAATGAGCAGTTCTTC. Its translation: CATSPGNYNEQFF.

This clonotype was detected ten times or more. This sequence joins TRBV29-1 and TRBJ1-5; D ambiguous. The germline gives CDR1 SQVTM, CDR2 ANQGSEA. CDR3 length: 12 residues. V lost 4 bases and J lost 7, with 11 bases in between. This CDR3 is CSVGSAGQPQHF. The CDR3 DNA reads as TGCAGCGTTGGCTCCGCGGGGCAGCCCCAGCATTTT.

This rearrangement joins TRBV7-9 to TRBJ1-1; D is unclear. This CDR3 comprises 14 residues. V shed 5 bases and J shed 2 bases, with 12 bases lying between them. The germline V gene has CDR1 SEHNR and CDR2 FQNEAQ (reference sequence). CDR3 sequence (DNA): TGTGCCAGCAGCCCCACCCTGGGAAACACTGAAGCTTTCTTT. This gives the protein CASSPTLGNTEAFF.

This clonotype has only a few counts. V and J are TRBV20-1 and TRBJ1-1, with TRBD1 as a possible D gene (6 bases). Germline CDR1 is DFQATT and CDR2 is SNEGSKA (reference sequence). V shed 1 base and J shed 6 bases, with 9 bases lying between them. The CDR3 covers 12 residues. CDR3 DNA: TGCAGTGCTAGAGGGACAGAGGCTGAAGCTTTCTTT. This codes for CSARGTEAEAFF.

This clonotype came up a few times. The chain uses TRBV9 and TRBJ2-3, with D possibly TRBD1 on 6 matching bases. The V gene's germline CDR1 is SGDLS and CDR2 YYNGEE. The CDR3 contains 13 residues. With 3 bases removed from V and 2 bases from J, the gap between germline ends came to 7 bases. DNA of the CDR3: TGTGCCAGCAGCGGGGACATCACAGATACGCAGTATTTT. This sequence encodes CASSGDITDTQYF.

The rearrangement links TRBV15 to TRBJ1-2; the D gene is possibly TRBD1 (6 bases). The CDR3 is 18 residues long. V was shortened by 0 bases and J by 4 bases, with 21 bases between the two germline ends. CDR1 is LNHNV, CDR2 YYDKDF, per germline (reference sequence). The CDR3: CATSRDPLGALKGYGYTF. CDR3 sequence (DNA): TGTGCCACCAGCAGAGATCCCCTGGGGGCCTTGAAGGGCTATGGCTACACCTTC.

This chain connects TRBV24-1 to TRBJ2-1, with a possible D match to TRBD2 (6 bases). Trimming took off 5 bases at V and 0 bases at J, with 19 bases between the two ends. The CDR3 is made up of 18 amino acids. Germline V lookup: CDR1 KGHDR, CDR2 SFDVKD. The CDR3 loop reads CATSGIWGPGVSYNEQFF. CDR3 nucleotide sequence: TGTGCCACCAGTGGAATTTGGGGACCGGGGGTCTCCTACAATGAGCAGTTCTTC.

A remark on this clonotype: This could be a read error, since a much larger clone is one nucleotide away. This chain links TRBV7-2 with TRBJ2-3; D may correspond to TRBD1 or TRBD2 (6 bases each). The V and J ends lost 5 bases and 4 bases respectively, with 7 bases between them. The V gene's germline CDR1 is SGHTA and CDR2 FQGNSA. This CDR3 is built from 12 residues. The DNA for the CDR3 is TGTGCCAGCAGCGGGGGGCCAGATACGCAGTATTTT. It codes for CASSGGPDTQYF.

This clonotype has a count of ten or more. The CDR3: CASSYWGGAGGDEQFF. CDR3 DNA sequence: TGTGCCAGCAGCTATTGGGGAGGAGCGGGGGGGGATGAGCAGTTCTTC. V and J are TRBV7-2 and TRBJ2-1; 10 bases map to TRBD2. Trimming removed 4 bases from V and 8 bases from J; junction bases left unmatched: 11. Germline CDR1 SGHTA, CDR2 FQGNSA. CDR3 length equals 16 residues.

The rearrangement links TRBV5-1 to TRBJ2-5; the match to TRBD2 covers 13 bases. The V gene's germline CDR1 is SGHRS and CDR2 YFSETQ. This CDR3 region has 17 residues. Trimming at V came to 4 bases and at J to 6 bases, leaving 12 bases not matched to a gene. The CDR3 DNA follows: TGCGCCAGCAGCCCCGAGCCGGGACTAGCGGGGAGGAAGACCCAGTACTTC. Translating it yields CASSPEPGLAGRKTQYF.

The chain carries TRBV7-9 and TRBJ1-2; maybe TRBD1 (5 bases). This CDR3 has 13 residues. Trimming left V 5 bases short and J 6 bases short, with 13 bases between. CDR1 is SEHNR, CDR2 FQNEAQ, per germline (reference sequence). The CDR3 DNA sequence: TGTGCCAGCAGCCGGGACCGCGACAATGGCTACACCTTC. Amino acids: CASSRDRDNGYTF.

The chain joins TRBV12-3 or TRBV12-4 to TRBJ2-3; D is possibly TRBD1 (8 bases). This CDR3 has 12 residues. Trimming stripped 7 bases from V and 8 bases from J, with 13 bases between. The CDR3 DNA reads as TGTGCCAGCAATACAGGGGGGGGTACGCAGTATTTT. Residues: CASNTGGGTQYF.

This clonotype has just a few counts. The genes are TRBV7-2 and TRBJ2-4; D is possibly TRBD2 (6 bases). This CDR3 is built from 16 residues. CDR1 and CDR2 (germline): SGHTA, FQGNSA. V was pared by 5 bases and J by 0 bases, with 14 bases between. The CDR3 sequence: CASSLGEVIAKNIQYF. The DNA for the CDR3 is TGTGCCAGCAGCCTGGGGGAGGTTATAGCCAAAAACATTCAGTACTTC. Based on the CDR3 plus reference TRBV7-2 and TRBJ2-4, the full variable domain is GAGVSQSPSNKVTEKGKDVELRCDPISGHTALYWYRQSLGQGLEFLIYFQGNSAPDKSGLPSDRFSAERTGGSVSTLTIQRTQQEDSAVYLCASSLGEVIAKNIQYFGAGTRLSVL.

The chain combines TRBV2 with TRBJ2-5; 12 positions match TRBD2. V gave up 7 bases and J gave up 4 bases; unmatched junction bases: 4. CDR3 length: 14 residues. Germline loops: CDR1 SNHLY, CDR2 FYNNEI. The CDR3 reads CASNGLAGTETQYF. In nucleotides, the CDR3 is TGTGCCAGCAACGGACTAGCGGGGACAGAGACCCAGTACTTC.

V and J are TRBV12-3 or TRBV12-4 and TRBJ2-3, with a tentative D call TRBD1 (6 bases). The CDR3 runs 15 residues. V was trimmed by 7 bases and J by 2 bases, leaving 16 bases between them. The CDR3 sequence is CASTGALGNTDTQYF. The CDR3 nucleotides are TGTGCCAGCACAGGGGCACTGGGGAACACAGATACGCAGTATTTT.

This clonotype was detected a few times. CDR3 nucleotides: TGTGCCAGCAGTGAAGGGGACGGACCCAACAATCAGCCCCAGCATTTT. Its translation is CASSEGDGPNNQPQHF. The chain employs TRBV25-1 and TRBJ1-5; the D gene is possibly TRBD1 (5 bases). Germline V gives CDR1 MGHDK, CDR2 SYGVNS. The CDR3 contains 16 residues. Trimming shortened V by 2 bases and J by 3 bases, and 14 bases separated the two germline ends.

This clonotype was observed a few times. Here the CDR3 reads CAWSVARRSYEQYF. The DNA for the CDR3 is TGTGCCTGGAGTGTAGCCAGGCGCTCCTACGAGCAGTACTTC. The genes are TRBV30 and TRBJ2-7; D gene unclear. The length of the CDR3 is 14 residues. The V and J ends lost 0 bases and 0 bases respectively, with 9 bases between them. Germline loops: CDR1 GTSNPN, CDR2 SVGIG (reference sequence).

This clonotype was found many times. The chain couples TRBV6-5 to TRBJ1-2; D perhaps matches TRBD1 (6 bases). Deletions cut 5 bases from V and 7 bases from J, with 11 bases between. The CDR3 consists of 12 residues. From germline, CDR1 is MNHEY and CDR2 SVGAGI. CDR3 residues: CASSPGVGGYTF. CDR3 bases: TGTGCCAGCAGTCCAGGGGTGGGTGGCTACACCTTC.

The chain uses TRBV30 and TRBJ2-3; D unresolved. The CDR3 covers 12 residues. Trimming stripped 2 bases from V and 2 bases from J, with 5 bases between. The germline CDR1 and CDR2 sequences are GTSNPN and SVGIG (reference sequence). CDR3 coding DNA: TGTGCCTGGAGTTCGGCCACAGATACGCAGTATTTT. It encodes CAWSSATDTQYF.